These 11 T cell receptor beta chains came from one sample sequenced in a study of blood T cell repertoires in COVID-19. TCRdb's table, derived via immunoSEQ multiplex PCR, lists solely in-frame clones and lacks some. The sample shows around 26,000 clones, approximately 75% of them seen only once. The sequenced material came from peripheral blood. These receptors originate from a woman between 65 and 79 years old with COVID-19, enrolled during active disease.

This chain links TRBV4-1 with TRBJ1-6, with 11 bases aligning to TRBD1. This CDR3 has 20 amino acids. After removal of 4 bases from V and 0 bases from J, the junction contained 11 bases not matched to a gene. Germline V gene sequence: CDR1 MGHRA, CDR2 YSYEKL. Here the CDR3 reads CASSRLDRGQASSYNSPLHF. CDR3 nucleotides: TGCGCCAGCAGCCGCTTGGACAGGGGGCAAGCCAGCTCCTATAATTCACCCCTCCACTTT.

This clone appeared a few times. The J gene is TRBJ2-7, the V gene TRBV27; 7 nucleotides agree with TRBD1. The CDR3 spans 14 residues. After removal of 3 bases from V and 2 bases from J, the junction contained 4 bases not matched to a gene. Germline values: CDR1 MNHEY, CDR2 SMNVEV (reference sequence). Here the CDR3 reads CASSLYQGAYEQYF. The CDR3 DNA sequence: TGTGCCAGCAGTTTGTACCAGGGGGCCTACGAGCAGTACTTC.

The CDR3 DNA follows: TGTGCCAGCAGCAATAGCGGGGGGGCCTCCGGGGAGCTGTTTTTT. Encoded protein: CASSNSGGASGELFF. J is TRBJ2-2 and V is TRBV9, with 11 nucleotides matching TRBD2. Germline V lookup: CDR1 SGDLS, CDR2 YYNGEE. CDR3 length equals 15 residues. V shed 4 bases, J shed 6 bases, and the junction held 5 bases outside the gene matches.

The chain has TRBV12-3 or TRBV12-4 and TRBJ1-1; 9 positions agree with TRBD1. V lost 6 bases to trimming and J lost 11 bases; unmatched junction nucleotides: 10. This CDR3 comprises 13 residues. Here the CDR3 reads CASRTGTGIEAFF. As DNA, the CDR3 is TGTGCCAGCAGGACCGGGACAGGGATCGAGGCTTTCTTT.

This clone showed up just once. The J gene is TRBJ2-2, the V gene TRBV7-2; D is perhaps TRBD1 (5 bases). The CDR3 extends over 13 amino acids. Germline V CDR1 and CDR2: SGHTA, FQGNSA. Trimming removed 6 bases from V and 5 bases from J, with 10 bases in between. The CDR3 bases are TGTGCCAGCAGGTTCAGGGTTACCGGGGAGCTGTTTTTT. It translates to CASRFRVTGELFF.

V and J are TRBV7-6 and TRBJ2-1, with 7 positions matching TRBD2. Looked up from germline, CDR1 is SGHVS and CDR2 is FNYEAQ. V lost 3 bases to trimming and J lost 10 bases; unmatched junction nucleotides: 6. This CDR3 has 13 amino acids. The CDR3 nucleotides read TGTGCCAGCAGCTTGGGGGGGTCAGGGGAGCAGTTCTTC. This translates into CASSLGGSGEQFF.

The V and J genes are TRBV15 and TRBJ1-4, with D uncertain. Germline CDR1 is LNHNV and CDR2 is YYDKDF (reference sequence). V shed 0 bases and J shed 2 bases, with 10 bases lying between them. This CDR3 has 16 amino acids. The CDR3 bases are TGTGCCACCAGCAGAGAGTCGGGTTCGACTAATGAAAAACTGTTTTTT. Its translation: CATSRESGSTNEKLFF. Full variable domain (missing parts from reference TRBV15 and TRBJ1-4): DAMVIQNPRYQVTQFGKPVTLSCSQTLNHNVMYWYQQKSSQAPKLLFHYYDKDFNNEADTPDNFQSRRPNTSFCFLDIRSPGLGDTAMYLCATSRESGSTNEKLFFGSGTQLSVL.

This clone was observed a single time. The chain employs TRBV27 and TRBJ2-2; 8 positions match TRBD2. CDR3 length: 17 residues. J gave up 7 bases and V 6 bases, and 16 bases lay outside the gene matches. Germline V gene data show CDR1 as MNHEY and CDR2 as SMNVEV (reference sequence). CDR3 DNA sequence: TGTGCCAGCAGACACCGTCGGACTAGCTTTGGGGACGGGGAGCTGTTTTTT. Translation gives CASRHRRTSFGDGELFF.

V and J are TRBV5-4 and TRBJ1-1, with 8 bases that match TRBD1. Looked up from germline, CDR1 is SGHNT and CDR2 is YYREEE (reference sequence). After removal of 2 bases from V and 1 base from J, the junction contained 10 bases not matched to a gene. The CDR3 is 17 residues long. CDR3 sequence (DNA): TGTGCCAGCAGCTTAGGGGGCGGGACAGGCCGGAACACTGAAGCTTTCTTT. Its protein is CASSLGGGTGRNTEAFF.

Concerning this clone itself: Other nucleotide sequences in the sample specify the same CDR3. The chain recombines TRBV19 with TRBJ2-2; TRBD1 matches at 7 bases. There are 12 residues in the CDR3. Germline CDR1 LNHDA, CDR2 SQIVND (reference sequence). After removal of 5 bases from V and 6 bases from J, the junction contained 0 bases not matched to a gene. The CDR3 region is CASSQGAGELFF. CDR3 DNA sequence: TGTGCCAGTAGTCAGGGGGCCGGGGAGCTGTTTTTT.

CDR3 nucleotide sequence: TGTGCCAGCAGGGGCGGGGCAGCAAATAATTCACCCCTCCACTTT. Its translation: CASRGGAANNSPLHF. V usage is TRBV7-9 and J usage is TRBJ1-6; D perhaps matches TRBD1 (5 bases). Germline V gene lookup returns CDR1 SEHNR and CDR2 FQNEAQ (reference sequence). V lost 6 bases and J 5 bases, leaving 14 bases between the germline ends. This CDR3 region has 15 residues.